This T cell receptor beta chain was identified in a study of OX40 agonist ivuxolimab in advanced cancers. About the research overall: Averaging 60 years in age, with a range of roughly 23 to 80, the cohort was around 83% male. Whole-study findings and limits: It was also the case that some nonresponders had low normalized T-cell clonal expansion. Expanded peripheral T-cell antigen specificity went undetermined. Both blood CD4+ and CD8+ T cells showed clonal growth by week 6 at 0.1 to 3.0 mg/kg.

Only in-frame clones appear in the TCRdb table, and some are missing; sequencing was by immunoSEQ multiplex PCR. The sample yields 37,000 or so clones, about 80% seen once. By its share, this clone is medium-sized (0.01 to 0.1%). The antigen is undetermined. The same CDR3 can be traced to other DNA sequences in this sample. The CDR3 loop spans 13 amino acids. Trimming stripped 7 bases from V and 4 bases from J, with 13 bases between. The germline gives CDR1 SNHLY, CDR2 FYNNEI. The rearrangement uses TRBV2 and TRBJ1-2; a possible D gene is TRBD1 (6 bases). The receptor was isolated from an adult with an advanced solid tumor such as melanoma, head and neck, liver or kidney cancer. This sample comprised CD4+ or CD8+ T cells sorted from blood, obtained in a trial of the OX40 agonist ivuxolimab. The CDR3 bases are TGTGCCAGCATTAAACAGGGCGGCTATGGCTACACCTTC. This sequence encodes CASIKQGGYGYTF.